This is a list of T cell receptor beta chains from one sample in a study of shared clonotypes between healthy human individuals. Profiling relied on immunoSEQ multiplex PCR, and the TCRdb table lists in-frame clones only, not all of them. The sample records hundreds of thousands of clones, roughly four fifths being singletons. Sequencing input: PBMCs. These receptors were taken from a middle-aged woman in good health. Some clones in this sample may be carry-over from other donors' samples. Each CDR3 is given with its conserved first and last residue.

j_gene,v_gene,CDR3aa
TRBJ2-1,TRBV4-2,CASSQDQSGRTYNEQFF
TRBJ1-1,TRBV25-1,CASIGGVGTEAFF
TRBJ1-5,TRBV11-2,CASSLGPTNQPQHF
TRBJ1-1,TRBV7-3,CASSLEAGRTEAFF
TRBJ2-7,TRBV19,CASSALLGQGNEQYF
TRBJ2-7,TRBV7-3,CASSQAGTGSYEQYF
TRBJ2-3,TRBV18,CASSLPGLAGGGDTQYF
TRBJ2-3,TRBV9,CASSVVPGGTDTQYF
TRBJ2-5,TRBV5-4,CASSRGETQYF
TRBJ2-4,TRBV28,CASSLGQGGFKNIQYF
TRBJ1-1,TRBV6-5,CASSGNTEAFF
TRBJ1-1,TRBV27,CASSLWGGGTEAFF
.,TRBV18,CASSPPYSGLAGDLNEQYF
TRBJ1-5,TRBV28,CASSLIFRGNNQPQHF
TRBJ2-7,TRBV7-2,CASSPYHSYEQYF
TRBJ1-2,TRBV5-1,CASSLVLGAGGYTF
TRBJ1-4,TRBV4-2,CASSLETGATNEKLFF
TRBJ2-7,TRBV6-5,CASSPQPGRIYEQYF
TRBJ1-2,TRBV10-3,CAISELGQGADGYTF
TRBJ2-1,TRBV5-6,CASSPLAGARGNEQFF
TRBJ2-3,TRBV11-2,CASNPGLASDTQYF
.,TRBV30,CAWSVGGELFF
TRBJ2-7,TRBV5-1,CASSYPPLGRDHPYEQYF
TRBJ2-7,TRBV7-6,CASSFAAGRRDMAISYEQYF
TRBJ2-3,TRBV19,CASSSDRDGTDTQYF
TRBJ1-2,TRBV5-4,CASTPGGGTYGYTF
TRBJ1-2,TRBV6-1,CADSEADRFYGYTF
TRBJ1-1,TRBV2,CASSGQVNTEAFF
TRBJ1-5,TRBV7-3,CASSTHQTGFYCNQPQHF
TRBJ1-1,TRBV11-2,CASSHGTGGTEAFF
TRBJ2-1,TRBV6-1,CASSEALQGREQFF
TRBJ2-5,TRBV10-3,CAISERGAKTQYF
TRBJ1-1,TRBV20-1,CSNQRNTEAFF
TRBJ1-4,TRBV28,CASSLTGGVDEKLFF
TRBJ1-5,TRBV7-6,CASSLEDGAKQHF
TRBJ1-1,TRBV5-8,CASSLRGRGITEAFF
TRBJ2-7,TRBV6-4,CASSLGAGDTYEQYF
TRBJ2-1,TRBV4-2,CASSQDPQPYNEQFF
TRBJ1-3,TRBV7-2,CASSLEGTGSNTIYF
TRBJ1-6,TRBV6-5,CASRRDRDGSPLHF
TRBJ2-7,TRBV6-1,CASSEAPGEDEQYF
TRBJ2-4,TRBV7-9,CASSRRAPGTAKNIQYF
TRBJ1-2,TRBV10-3,CAISTGTDYGYTF
TRBJ2-2,TRBV12-5,CASGLAPNTGELFF
TRBJ1-5,TRBV4-1,CASSQLQGGNQPQHF
TRBJ2-4,TRBV20-1,CMGQAGDIQYF
TRBJ2-6,TRBV19,CASSNREGKSGANVLTF
TRBJ2-1,TRBV4-1,CASSHPGTSGGDEQFF
TRBJ2-7,TRBV19,CASSSRLLGQLPGSSYEQYF
TRBJ1-3,TRBV6-5,CASSPASSGNTIYF
TRBJ1-1,TRBV5-1,CASTLRGRPTEAFF
TRBJ1-5,TRBV6-1,CASSEAPTGGQPQHF
TRBJ2-3,TRBV29-1,CSVDPSGSMDTQYF
TRBJ1-2,TRBV27,CASSPIRDTFWYGYTF
TRBJ2-1,TRBV28,CASSLPLLEQFF
TRBJ1-2,TRBV2,CASGRQGVRNYGYTF
TRBJ1-2,TRBV27,CASSRTGILAFGNGYTF
TRBJ2-1,TRBV7-2,CASSPELGVHNEQFF